The 29 T cell receptor beta chains below were found in one sample sequenced in a study of early T cells in non-severe SARS-CoV-2 infection. Via MiXCR, TCRdb re-called the 5' RACE reads, giving one row per CDR3 protein. The table records roughly 75,000 distinct CDR3 sequences, roughly a sixth of them present only once. The sequenced sample consisted of whole blood. The receptors come from an adult who was a healthcare worker with PCR-confirmed SARS-CoV-2 infection or an uninfected control (not recorded which).

Ten or more counts support this clonotype. The chain joins TRBV11-2 to TRBJ1-1, with D possibly TRBD1 on 6 matching bases. Germline CDR1 SGHAT, CDR2 FQNNGV. Trimming took off 6 bases at V and 7 bases at J, with 18 bases between the two ends. The CDR3 is made up of 14 amino acids. CDR3 sequence (DNA): TGTGCCAGCAGACGCCCTGGCAGGGGTGTTGAAGCTTTCTTT. This codes for CASRRPGRGVEAFF.

This clonotype was counted between two and nine times. The chain combines TRBV4-2 with TRBJ2-7, with TRBD2 matching over 7 bases. This CDR3 region has 17 residues. Germline values: CDR1 LGHNA, CDR2 YNFKEQ. V was pared by 1 base and J by 3 bases, with 12 bases of the junction left unmatched. The CDR3 reads CASSQGTRGSQSYEQYF. CDR3 sequence (DNA): TGTGCCAGCAGCCAAGGGACTAGGGGCTCCCAAAGCTACGAGCAGTACTTC.

This chain links TRBV10-2 with TRBJ2-6; possibly TRBD1 or TRBD2 for D (6 bases each). V was shortened by 4 bases and J by 2 bases, with 9 bases between the two germline ends. This CDR3 is 15 amino acids long. Germline lookup yields CDR1 WSHSY and CDR2 SAAADI. The CDR3 DNA follows: TGCGCCAGCAGTGTCGGGGGCCCTGGGGCCAACGTCCTGACTTTC. Translated: CASSVGGPGANVLTF.

The chain joins TRBV12-3 or TRBV12-4 to TRBJ2-7; 8 nucleotides match TRBD2. V lost 5 bases, J lost 2 bases, and 8 bases stayed unmatched. The CDR3 spans 15 residues. The CDR3 DNA is TGTGCCAGCAGTCGAGGGGCTAGCGGGCCCTACGAGCAGTACTTC. It specifies CASSRGASGPYEQYF.

This sequence joins TRBV28 and TRBJ2-1; 10 bases are shared with TRBD2. Per germline, CDR1 MDHEN and CDR2 SYDVKM. The V segment lost 5 bases and the J segment 8 bases; nucleotides outside the gene matches: 12. This CDR3 has 16 residues. Written as DNA, the CDR3 is TGTGCCAGCAGTCCCCCAAGAGCGGGGGGGCCCCATGAGCAGTTCTTC. Protein sequence: CASSPPRAGGPHEQFF. Based on the CDR3 plus reference TRBV28 and TRBJ2-1, the full variable domain is DVKVTQSSRYLVKRTGEKVFLECVQDMDHENMFWYRQDPGLGLRLIYFSYDVKMKEKGDIPEGYSVSREKKERFSLILESASTNQTSMYLCASSPPRAGGPHEQFFGPGTRLTVL.

This chain's CDR3 is CSARGEQATYGYTF. The CDR3 DNA is TGCAGTGCTAGAGGGGAACAGGCGACATATGGCTACACCTTC. The chain is built from TRBV20-1 and TRBJ1-2; D possibly corresponds to TRBD1 (5 bases). CDR1 and CDR2 from the germline V gene are DFQATT and SNEGSKA (reference sequence). V was clipped by 1 base and J by 5 bases, with 14 bases between them. The CDR3 runs 14 residues.

V gene TRBV19 combines with J gene TRBJ1-1; no firm D call. CDR1 and CDR2 from the germline V gene are LNHDA and SQIVND (reference sequence). V lost 2 bases and J lost 1, with 2 bases in between. The CDR3 is 12 residues long. The CDR3 nucleotides read TGTGCCAGTAGTATACAGAACACTGAAGCTTTCTTT. Encoded protein: CASSIQNTEAFF.

This clonotype occurred a few times. The chain couples TRBV20-1 to TRBJ2-2; TRBD2 matches at 11 bases. In germline, CDR1 is DFQATT, CDR2 SNEGSKA (reference sequence). V shed 3 bases, J shed 1 base, and the junction held 4 bases outside the gene matches. This CDR3 spans 16 amino acids. The DNA for the CDR3 is TGCAGTGCTAGTGTGCTAGCGGGAGGGAACACCGGGGAGCTGTTTTTT. Amino acid sequence: CSASVLAGGNTGELFF.

This clonotype was recorded a few times. This chain joins TRBV12-3 or TRBV12-4 and TRBJ1-3; D might be TRBD1 (6 bases). Trimming left V 2 bases short and J 0 bases short, with 14 bases between. This CDR3 spans 17 amino acids. In nucleotides, the CDR3 is TGTGCCAGCAGTTTACAGGGGCTCCTTTACTCTGGAAACACCATATATTTT. Translating it yields CASSLQGLLYSGNTIYF.

This clonotype was seen once. The chain is built from TRBV7-6 and TRBJ2-3, with 8 bases lining up with TRBD1. Germline CDR1 and CDR2: SGHVS and FNYEAQ. The CDR3 extends over 16 amino acids. V was clipped by 2 bases and J by 0 bases; unmatched bases: 4. The CDR3 DNA sequence: TGTGCCAGCAGCTTACGGCAGGGGGCAAGCACAGATACGCAGTATTTT. Translating gives CASSLRQGASTDTQYF.

This clonotype was seen more than once but under ten times. V and J are TRBV7-3 and TRBJ2-1; 7 bases align to TRBD2. This CDR3 contains 15 residues. Germline CDR1 is SGHTA and CDR2 is FQGTGA. The V gene end was trimmed by 5 bases and the J gene end by 1 base; junction bases not matched to a gene: 5. The chain's CDR3 is CASSVYGGSYNEQFF. In DNA form, the CDR3 reads TGTGCCAGCAGCGTCTACGGGGGGTCCTACAATGAGCAGTTCTTC.

The chain carries TRBV3-1 and TRBJ1-2; possibly TRBD1 for D (5 bases). The germline V gene has CDR1 LGHDT and CDR2 YNNKEL (reference sequence). The CDR3 is 16 residues long. V lost 2 bases, J lost 6 bases, and 19 bases lay in between. CDR3 in DNA: TGTGCCAGCAGCCAACTGGGGTGGCAGGGAAGGGATGGCTACACCTTC. Amino acid sequence: CASSQLGWQGRDGYTF. Filled out from reference TRBV3-1 and TRBJ1-2, the complete variable domain reads DTAVSQTPKYLVTQMGNDKSIKCEQNLGHDTMYWYKQDSKKFLKIMFSYNNKELIINETVPNRFSPKSPDKAHLNLHINSLELGDSAVYFCASSQLGWQGRDGYTFGSGTRLTVV.

The chain links TRBV9 to TRBJ2-7; either TRBD1 or TRBD2 may fit D (5 bases each). Germline V lookup: CDR1 SGDLS, CDR2 YYNGEE. V was shortened by 4 bases and J by 4 bases, with 21 bases between the two germline ends. The CDR3 contains 16 residues. In DNA form, the CDR3 reads TGTGCCAGCAGCCCTAGTCCGGGACGCAGCCTTTACGAGCAGTACTTC. Translation: CASSPSPGRSLYEQYF.

The J gene is TRBJ1-4, the V gene TRBV27, with 7 bases lining up with TRBD1. The junction had 6 bases not matched to a gene; V was cut back by 6 bases and J by 5 bases. Germline V gives CDR1 MNHEY, CDR2 SMNVEV (reference sequence). The CDR3 is 14 residues long. This CDR3 reads CASSRQGLNEKLFF. The CDR3 region has the DNA TGTGCCAGCAGCCGACAGGGATTAAATGAAAAACTGTTTTTT.

This chain uses TRBV6-5 with TRBJ1-1; no definite D call. This CDR3 is built from 16 residues. The germline gives CDR1 MNHEY, CDR2 SVGAGI. Between the trimmed V and J ends, which lost 4 bases and 1 base, there was a span of 16 bases. The CDR3 is CASSFTQTQRNTEAFF. The CDR3 DNA reads TGTGCCAGCAGTTTTACGCAGACTCAACGGAACACTGAAGCTTTCTTT.

The CDR3 reads CASSIKRNTEAFF. DNA of the CDR3: TGTGCCAGTAGTATTAAACGGAACACTGAAGCTTTCTTT. This sequence joins TRBV19 and TRBJ1-1, with D unresolved. Per germline, CDR1 LNHDA and CDR2 SQIVND (reference sequence). Trimming removed 3 bases at V and 1 base at J, with 6 bases between. The CDR3 has 13 amino acids.

This clonotype was picked up one time. This chain joins TRBV29-1 and TRBJ2-1, with a weak D call TRBD1 (5 bases). Germline CDR1 and CDR2: SQVTM and ANQGSEA. Deletions cut 4 bases from V and 8 bases from J, with 12 bases between. This CDR3 contains 12 residues. CDR3 sequence reads: CSVVRVHHEQFF. The CDR3 DNA is TGCAGCGTTGTCAGGGTTCACCATGAGCAGTTCTTC.

The chain links TRBV7-6 to TRBJ2-7; D gene ambiguous. The CDR3 has 11 amino acids. Germline lookup yields CDR1 SGHVS and CDR2 FNYEAQ. The V end lost 5 bases, the J end lost 7 bases, and 9 bases lay between the germline ends. CDR3 region: CASSTDQEQYF. CDR3 bases: TGTGCCAGCAGCACCGATCAGGAGCAGTACTTC. Filled out from reference TRBV7-6 and TRBJ2-7, the complete variable domain reads GAGVSQSPRYKVTKRGQDVALRCDPISGHVSLYWYRQALGQGPEFLTYFNYEAQQDKSGLPNDRFSAERPEGSISTLTIQRTEQRDSAMYRCASSTDQEQYFGPGTRLTVT.

The gene calls are TRBV29-1 and TRBJ2-2; the D is unclear. The germline V and J ends were trimmed by 5 bases and 3 bases, with 13 bases remaining between them. Germline V gene sequence: CDR1 SQVTM, CDR2 ANQGSEA. The CDR3 contains 14 residues. The CDR3, as DNA: TGCAGCGTTCTGGGCAATCGGGACACCGGGGAGCTGTTTTTT. It specifies CSVLGNRDTGELFF.

This clonotype turned up a few times. This CDR3 is CASRGRLTGTDNSPLHF. The CDR3 bases are TGTGCCAGCAGGGGGAGACTAACCGGGACAGATAATTCACCCCTCCACTTT. The chain uses TRBV11-2 and TRBJ1-6, with 7 bases aligning to TRBD1. The CDR3 is 17 amino acids. The V and J ends lost 6 bases and 5 bases, in that order; junction bases with no gene match: 13. Germline lookup yields CDR1 SGHAT and CDR2 FQNNGV.

The chain has TRBV12-3 or TRBV12-4 and TRBJ2-3, with unresolved D. V was trimmed by 8 bases and J by 1 base, leaving 16 bases between them. The CDR3 spans 15 residues. This CDR3 reads CASQSAKQGTDTQYF. CDR3 sequence (DNA): TGTGCCAGCCAATCCGCGAAGCAGGGCACAGATACGCAGTATTTT.

This clonotype was counted only a few times. This chain joins TRBV3-1 and TRBJ2-7; TRBD1 might be the D (5 bases). V dropped 5 bases and J dropped 2 bases, with 13 bases sitting between them. The CDR3 runs to 14 residues. The germline V gene encodes CDR1 LGHDT and CDR2 YNNKEL (reference sequence). The CDR3 DNA follows: TGTGCCAGCAGCTGGGGCCGTCGGACCTACGAGCAGTACTTC. Its protein is CASSWGRRTYEQYF.

Only a few counts were recorded for this clonotype. The rearrangement joins TRBV2 to TRBJ1-3; D may be TRBD1 (5 bases). Germline V gives CDR1 SNHLY, CDR2 FYNNEI. Trimming stripped 6 bases from V and 0 bases from J, with 9 bases between. The CDR3 runs 14 residues. Here the CDR3 reads CASSTGYSGNTIYF. Written as DNA, the CDR3 is TGTGCCAGCAGCACAGGATACTCTGGAAACACCATATATTTT. Together with reference TRBV2 and TRBJ1-3, the CDR3 gives the full variable domain: EPEVTQTPSHQVTQMGQEVILRCVPISNHLYFYWYRQILGQKVEFLVSFYNNEISEKSEIFDDQFSVERPDGSNFTLKIRSTKLEDSAMYFCASSTGYSGNTIYFGEGSWLTVV.

The chain uses TRBV29-1 and TRBJ1-1; D is unclear. The CDR3 consists of 12 residues. V shed 3 bases and J shed 3 bases, with 8 bases lying between them. Germline CDR1 and CDR2: SQVTM and ANQGSEA. The CDR3 DNA is TGCAGCGTTGACAGCGTAGACACTGAAGCTTTCTTT. This gives the protein CSVDSVDTEAFF.

This clonotype came up a few times. The rearrangement uses TRBV6-6 and TRBJ2-1; TRBD2 matches 8 bases. V lost 6 bases and J lost 6; bases outside the gene matches: 7. The length of the CDR3 is 14 residues. The germline gives CDR1 MNHNY, CDR2 SVGAGI (reference sequence). In DNA, the CDR3 is TGTGCCAGCAGCTCGGGACTAGGAGGCAATGAGCAGTTCTTC. As protein: CASSSGLGGNEQFF.

In its sample, this clonotype was seen a few times. The chain recombines TRBV28 with TRBJ1-2; possible D gene TRBD1, 5 bases. The CDR3 extends over 13 amino acids. Germline values: CDR1 MDHEN, CDR2 SYDVKM. Trimming removed 7 bases from V and 7 bases from J, with 16 bases in between. The CDR3 is CASKTGVSGGYTF. CDR3 DNA: TGTGCCAGCAAAACGGGGGTGTCGGGTGGCTACACCTTC.

The chain carries TRBV5-1 and TRBJ2-3; 7 nucleotides agree with TRBD1. J lost 0 bases, V lost 4 bases, and 8 bases had no gene match. Per germline, CDR1 SGHRS and CDR2 YFSETQ. CDR3 length: 16 amino acids. The CDR3 region has the DNA TGCGCCAGCAGCCGATCGACAGGGTCTAGCACAGATACGCAGTATTTT. It is translated as CASSRSTGSSTDTQYF.

The rearrangement joins TRBV6-6 to TRBJ2-7, with a weak D call TRBD1 (5 bases). The CDR3 loop spans 13 amino acids. V gave up 8 bases and J gave up 4 bases, with 15 bases separating them. From germline, CDR1 is MNHNY and CDR2 SVGAGI (reference sequence). CDR3 sequence reads: CASLSTVVYEQYF. In DNA, the CDR3 is TGTGCCAGCCTCTCGACAGTCGTTTACGAGCAGTACTTC.

The gene calls are TRBV7-9 and TRBJ2-3; no clear D. The CDR3 spans 13 residues. V gave up 7 bases and J gave up 1 base, with 9 bases separating them. Germline assignment: CDR1 SEHNR and CDR2 FQNEAQ (reference sequence). The CDR3 DNA is TGTGCCAGCACCTCAGGTGGCACAGATACGCAGTATTTT. The encoded protein is CASTSGGTDTQYF.